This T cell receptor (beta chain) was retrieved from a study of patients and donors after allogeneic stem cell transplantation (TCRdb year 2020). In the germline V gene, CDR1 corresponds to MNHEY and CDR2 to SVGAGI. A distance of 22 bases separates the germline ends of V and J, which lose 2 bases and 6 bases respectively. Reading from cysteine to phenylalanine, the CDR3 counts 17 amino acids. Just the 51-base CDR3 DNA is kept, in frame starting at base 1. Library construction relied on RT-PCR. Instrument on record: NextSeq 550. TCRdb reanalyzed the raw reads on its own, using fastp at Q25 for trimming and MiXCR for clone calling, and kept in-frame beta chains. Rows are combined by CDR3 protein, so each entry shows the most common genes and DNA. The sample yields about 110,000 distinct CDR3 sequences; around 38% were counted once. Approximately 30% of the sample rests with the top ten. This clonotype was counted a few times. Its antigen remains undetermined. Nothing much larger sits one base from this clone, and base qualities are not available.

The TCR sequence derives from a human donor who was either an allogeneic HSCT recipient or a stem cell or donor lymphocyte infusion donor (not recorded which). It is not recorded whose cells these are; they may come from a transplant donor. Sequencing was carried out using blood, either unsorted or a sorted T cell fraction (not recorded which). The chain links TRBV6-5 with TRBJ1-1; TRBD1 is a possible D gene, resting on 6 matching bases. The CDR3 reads CASSYGQGFKFKAEAFF. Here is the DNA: TGTGCCAGCAGTTACGGGCAGGGGTTTAAGTTTAAGGCTGAAGCTTTCTTT.